These T cell receptor beta chains were read from a single sample in a study of T cell repertoires in cytomegalovirus infection. TCRdb independently ran MiXCR on the reads; one entry per CDR3 protein. The sample lists 250,000 to 300,000 distinct CDR3 sequences, around 25% occurring once. The sequenced sample consisted of PBMCs. The receptors were gathered from a human donor in good health (CMV status not recorded). Some clones in this sample may be carry-over from other donors' samples. Both conserved end residues are part of each CDR3. D genes are given only for firm matches. Part of the rows lack a size; the others show once, few, many or a class for expanded clones.

D	V	size	J	DNA	CDR3
-	TRBV7-2	few	TRBJ1-2	TGTGCCAGCAGCTTAGAGGCAGGGGTGGTAGCTGGCTACACCTTC	CASSLEAGVVAGYTF
-	TRBV20-1	-	TRBJ2-1	TGCAGTGCCCAACCTGGGGGGGGGGCCTATAACAATGAGCAGTTCTTC	CSAQPGGGAYNNEQFF
-	TRBV15	-	TRBJ2-7	TGTGCCACCAGCAGTACGGACGGTGGGGACTCCTACGAGCAGTACTTC	CATSSTDGGDSYEQYF
TRBD1	TRBV29-1	-	TRBJ1-1	TGCAGCGAAATTGGGACAGGGGGCCTTGAAGCTTTCTTT	CSEIGTGGLEAFF
-	TRBV5-1	once	TRBJ2-7	TGCGCCAGCAGCTTGCCCTCTACAGGGAACGGCGAGCAGTACTTC	CASSLPSTGNGEQYF
-	TRBV7-9	many	TRBJ2-7	TGTGCCAGCAGCCGAGACAGCGCCGAGCAGTACTTC	CASSRDSAEQYF
TRBD1	TRBV7-3	many	TRBJ2-2	TGTGCCAGCAGCCCAGGGGGCGTAGGCGGGGAGCTGTTTTTT	CASSPGGVGGELFF
TRBD1	TRBV7-2	once	TRBJ1-5	TGTGCCAGCAGCCCAGACAGGGAACGTCAGCCCCAGCATTTT	CASSPDRERQPQHF
-	TRBV7-2	many	TRBJ2-3	TGTGCCAGCAGCCCCATGCGGGCAGGCTCCACAGATACGCAGTATTTT	CASSPMRAGSTDTQYF
TRBD2	TRBV28	-	TRBJ2-7	TGTGCCAGCAGTTTGTATCTAGCGGGAGTGTACGAGCAGTACTTC	CASSLYLAGVYEQYF
TRBD1	TRBV7-6	many	TRBJ1-4	TGTGCCAGCAGCTTAGAAGGGGACAGGGGGCTAGCTAATGAAAAACTGTTTTTT	CASSLEGDRGLANEKLFF
-	TRBV5-1	many	TRBJ2-5	TGCGCCAGCAGCTTGGATAGCCAGGGGCCCCAAGAGACCCAGTACTTC	CASSLDSQGPQETQYF
TRBD1	TRBV6-6	few	TRBJ2-5	TGTGCCAGCAGTTACTCGAGGACAGGGAGGGAGACCCAGTACTTC	CASSYSRTGRETQYF
TRBD1	TRBV10-3	few	TRBJ1-5	TGTGCCACCAAAGGGACAGATTATAGCAATCAGCCCCAGCATTTT	CATKGTDYSNQPQHF
TRBD2	TRBV6-6	-	TRBJ2-3	TGTGCCAGCAGTTACTCGGTCGGGACTAGCGGGGGCCAGTTTGCTACGCAGTATTTT	CASSYSVGTSGGQFATQYF
-	TRBV7-2	-	TRBJ1-4	TGTGCCAGCACCCCCGAGGGGCGCGTAACTAATGAAAAACTGTTTTTT	CASTPEGRVTNEKLFF
TRBD2	TRBV20-1	-	TRBJ2-1	TGCAGTGCTAGAATATCTAGCGGGTCCTTCCTCTCCTACAATGAGCAGTTCTTC	CSARISSGSFLSYNEQFF
-	TRBV7-2	-	TRBJ2-4	TGTGCCAGCAGCACCGAACCGGGACCTTCCCAGTACTTC	CASSTEPGPSQYF
-	TRBV7-2	few	TRBJ1-1	TGTGCCAGCAGCCCCCCTGGGGGGCGTCGGACTGAAGCTTTCTTT	CASSPPGGRRTEAFF
-	TRBV5-4	few	TRBJ2-5	TGTGCCAGCAGCACTCGATCACGGGGGGAGACCCAGTACTTC	CASSTRSRGETQYF
-	TRBV5-1	-	TRBJ1-4	TGCGCCAGCAGTTCGGACTCTCCTAATGAAAAACTGTTTTTT	CASSSDSPNEKLFF
TRBD2	TRBV5-6	few	TRBJ2-1	TGTGCCAGCAGTTTCTCCGGGCCGAGCGGGAGGATCTACAATGAGCAGTTCTTC	CASSFSGPSGRIYNEQFF
-	TRBV19	many	TRBJ2-2	TGTGCCAGTAGTACAGGAGCGGACCTCAACACCGGGGAGCTGTTTTTT	CASSTGADLNTGELFF
TRBD1	TRBV7-2	many	TRBJ2-5	TGTGCCAGCAGCCCTAACCGACAGGGTGCTCAAGAGACCCAGTACTTC	CASSPNRQGAQETQYF
-	TRBV5-1	-	TRBJ2-1	TGCGCCAGCAGCTTGGGGGTTCGCTCCTACAATGAGCAGTTCTTC	CASSLGVRSYNEQFF
-	TRBV6-1	few	TRBJ2-1	TGTGCCAGCAGATCCTTAGGGACTTTCAATGAGCAGTTCTTC	CASRSLGTFNEQFF
-	TRBV28	-	TRBJ1-4	TGTGCCAGCAGTTTATACCGGGGGCAGGGACGTGAAAAACTGTTTTTT	CASSLYRGQGREKLFF
TRBD1	TRBV29-1	-	TRBJ1-2	TGCAGCATATGGACAGGGGGCTACTATGGCTACACCTTC	CSIWTGGYYGYTF
TRBD2	TRBV29-1	few	TRBJ2-2	TGCAGCGTTGTGCGGGAGGGTTCGGGGGAGCTGTTTTTT	CSVVREGSGELFF
-	TRBV29-1	once	TRBJ1-2	TGCAGCGTTGGGAGGTCGGATGGCTACACCTTC	CSVGRSDGYTF
-	TRBV14	-	TRBJ2-3	TGTGCCAGCAGCCAAGATTCCGGGATCGGCACAGATACGCAGTATTTT	CASSQDSGIGTDTQYF
-	TRBV28	-	TRBJ1-6	TGTGCCAGCGGGGGGGATTCACCCCTCCACTTT	CASGGDSPLHF
-	TRBV30	-	TRBJ1-1	TGTGCCTGGAGTGTTAAGCTAAACACTGAAGCTTTCTTT	CAWSVKLNTEAFF
-	TRBV7-2	many	TRBJ2-3	TGTGCCAGCAGCGGAAGGAGGGTAGCAGATACGCAGTATTTT	CASSGRRVADTQYF
-	TRBV19	-	TRBJ2-6	TGTGCCAGTAGGATAACTCTCTCTGGGGCCAACGTCCTGACTTTC	CASRITLSGANVLTF
TRBD1	TRBV2	-	TRBJ1-1	TGTGCCAGCGGGGATCCGGGACAGAGGAACACTGAAGCTTTCTTT	CASGDPGQRNTEAFF
TRBD2	TRBV28	many	TRBJ2-5	TGTGCCAGCAGTTTTTCCCCACTAGCGGCCCAAGACCAAGAGACCCAGTACTTC	CASSFSPLAAQDQETQYF
TRBD2	TRBV28	few	TRBJ2-2	TGTGCCAGCAGGGACAGCGGGGGGGCGAACACCGGGGAGCTGTTTTTT	CASRDSGGANTGELFF
-	TRBV7-2	few	TRBJ2-3	TGTGCCAGCAGCTACCCGGACCGCACAGATACGCAGTATTTT	CASSYPDRTDTQYF
-	TRBV6-1	many	TRBJ2-3	TGTGCCAGCGCCCCCCTCGGAGGGTCTAGCACAGATACGCAGTATTTT	CASAPLGGSSTDTQYF